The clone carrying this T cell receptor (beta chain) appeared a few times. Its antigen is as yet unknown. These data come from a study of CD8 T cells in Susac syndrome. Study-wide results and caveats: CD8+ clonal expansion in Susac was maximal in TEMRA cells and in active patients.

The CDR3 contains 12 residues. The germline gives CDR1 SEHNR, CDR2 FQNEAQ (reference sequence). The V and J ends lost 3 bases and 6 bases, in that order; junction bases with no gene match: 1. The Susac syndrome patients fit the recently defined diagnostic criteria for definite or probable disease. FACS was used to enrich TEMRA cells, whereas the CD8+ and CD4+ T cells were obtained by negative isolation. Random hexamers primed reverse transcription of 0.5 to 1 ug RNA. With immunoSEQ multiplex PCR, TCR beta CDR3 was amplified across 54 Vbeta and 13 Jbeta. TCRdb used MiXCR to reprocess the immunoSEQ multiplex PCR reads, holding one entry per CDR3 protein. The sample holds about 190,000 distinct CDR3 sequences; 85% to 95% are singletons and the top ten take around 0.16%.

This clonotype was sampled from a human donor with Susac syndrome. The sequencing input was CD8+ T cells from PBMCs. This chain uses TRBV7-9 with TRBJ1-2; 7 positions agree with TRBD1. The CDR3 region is CASSLTGNGYTF. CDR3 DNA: TGTGCCAGCAGCTTGACAGGGAATGGCTACACCTTC.